The present T cell receptor beta chain was sequenced within a study of cytomegalovirus exposure and HLA in healthy donors. To note about this clone: Its specificity is unknown.

Primers: 60 Vbeta forward and 13 Jbeta reverse. Data came from immunoSEQ multiplex PCR; TCRdb stores just in-frame clones and leaves some out. The sample has 150,000 to 200,000 clones, 70% to 80% seen once. Broader study findings: The authors later linked a missense DCLRE1C variant to TCR beta V- and J-gene trimming. Researchers reported that a few CMV-associated chains were confirmed in vitro as CMV antigen-specific.

The V and J ends lost 6 bases and 1 base respectively, with 6 bases between them. This CDR3 contains 12 residues. Germline CDR1 MNHEY, CDR2 SVGAGI. The sequence derives from a young woman in good health and CMV-seropositive. The rearrangement uses TRBV6-5 and TRBJ1-2; no firm D call. Source material: PBMCs. CDR3: CASSRDNYGYTF. The CDR3 DNA reads TGTGCCAGCAGCCGAGATAACTATGGCTACACCTTC.